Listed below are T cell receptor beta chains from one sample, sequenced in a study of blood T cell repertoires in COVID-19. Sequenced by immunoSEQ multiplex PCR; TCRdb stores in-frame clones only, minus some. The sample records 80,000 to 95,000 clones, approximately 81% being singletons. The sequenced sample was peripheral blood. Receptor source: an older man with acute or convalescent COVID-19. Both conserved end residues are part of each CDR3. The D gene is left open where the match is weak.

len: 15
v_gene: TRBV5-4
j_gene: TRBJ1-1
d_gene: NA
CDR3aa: CASSLPGQGGSEAFF
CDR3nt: TGTGCCAGCAGCCTCCCTGGCCAGGGAGGTTCTGAAGCTTTCTTT

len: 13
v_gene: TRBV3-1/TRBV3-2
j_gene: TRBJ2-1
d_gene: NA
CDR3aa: CASSQAEHTPQFF
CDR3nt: TGTGCCAGCAGCCAAGCGGAGCATACGCCCCAGTTCTTC

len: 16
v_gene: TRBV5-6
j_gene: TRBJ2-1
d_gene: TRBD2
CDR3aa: CASSLVPGLARNEQFF
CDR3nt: TGTGCCAGCAGCTTGGTTCCCGGACTAGCGAGGAATGAGCAGTTCTTC

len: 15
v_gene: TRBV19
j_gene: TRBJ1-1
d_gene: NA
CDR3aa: CASSIVKVGRTEAFF
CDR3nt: TGTGCCAGTAGTATAGTAAAGGTAGGGAGGACTGAAGCTTTCTTT

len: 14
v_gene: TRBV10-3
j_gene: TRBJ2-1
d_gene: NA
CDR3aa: CAISVDSSYNEQFF
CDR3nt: TGTGCCATCAGTGTTGACAGCTCCTACAATGAGCAGTTCTTC

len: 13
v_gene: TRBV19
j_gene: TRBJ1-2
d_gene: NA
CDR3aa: CASSQGLDYGYTF
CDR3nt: TGTGCCAGTTCCCAGGGACTCGACTATGGCTACACCTTC

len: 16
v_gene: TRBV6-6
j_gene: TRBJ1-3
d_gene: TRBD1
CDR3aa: CASKALRDRGGNTIYF
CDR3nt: TGTGCCAGCAAAGCACTCCGGGACAGGGGTGGAAACACCATATATTTT

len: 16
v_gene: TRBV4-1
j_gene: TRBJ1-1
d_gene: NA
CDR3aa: CASSQIVAQGWTEAFF
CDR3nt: TGCGCCAGCAGCCAGATCGTCGCACAGGGTTGGACTGAAGCTTTCTTT

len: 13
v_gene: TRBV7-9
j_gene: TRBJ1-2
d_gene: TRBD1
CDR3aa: CASSLGQEPAYTF
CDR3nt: TGTGCCAGCAGCCTCGGACAGGAGCCCGCCTACACCTTC

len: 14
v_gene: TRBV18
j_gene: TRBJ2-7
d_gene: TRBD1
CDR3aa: CASSLRTGYYEQYF
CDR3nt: TGTGCCAGCTCACTGCGGACAGGGTACTACGAGCAGTACTTC

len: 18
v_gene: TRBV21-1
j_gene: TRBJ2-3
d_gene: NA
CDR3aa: CASGNLTGQGARGDTQYF
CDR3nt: TGTGCCAGCGGCAACCTCACTGGACAGGGAGCCCGGGGGGATACGCAGTATTTT

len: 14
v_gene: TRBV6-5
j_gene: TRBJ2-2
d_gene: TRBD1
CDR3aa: CATTGVRSTGELFF
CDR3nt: TGTGCCACGACAGGGGTCAGGAGCACCGGGGAGCTGTTTTTT

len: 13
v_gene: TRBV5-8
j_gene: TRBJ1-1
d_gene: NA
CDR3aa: CASSFRVGTEAFF
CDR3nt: TGTGCCAGCAGCTTCAGGGTCGGCACTGAAGCTTTCTTT

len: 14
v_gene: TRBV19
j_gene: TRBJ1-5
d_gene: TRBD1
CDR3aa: CASMGTGVGQPQHF
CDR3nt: TGTGCCAGTATGGGGACAGGGGTTGGTCAGCCCCAGCATTTT

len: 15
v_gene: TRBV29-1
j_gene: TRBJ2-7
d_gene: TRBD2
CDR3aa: CSVVPHQREGNEQYF
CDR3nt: TGCAGCGTTGTCCCCCACCAGCGGGAGGGCAACGAGCAGTACTTC